This TCR beta chain was found in a study of T cells after yellow fever vaccination. Study background: The fractions with low cell numbers were processed using SMART-Seq v4 Ultra Low Input. Study observations and caveats: Clones from primary vaccination mostly reappeared after the booster (approximately 96% CD4, over 85% CD8). The CD4 compartment and the CD8 compartment contained a small share of clonotypes in common.

Deletions cut 3 bases from V and 7 bases from J, with 13 bases between. Germline loops: CDR1 WNHNN, CDR2 SYGVQD (reference sequence). The CDR3 length is 13 residues. With regard to this clonotype: Its matching antigen is unknown.

For TCR, cDNA came from 5'RACE template switching, which added a universal primer site and UMIs. TCRdb reprocessed the 5' RACE reads with MiXCR, giving one entry per CDR3 protein. The profile covers some 320,000 distinct CDR3 sequences, with roughly a tenth appearing a single time and 3% to 4% taken by the ten largest. The J gene is TRBJ2-7, the V gene TRBV10-1; D possibly corresponds to TRBD1 (7 bases). This TCR came from a man younger than 30 who received the YFV17D yellow fever vaccine. The sequenced sample was CD4+ T cells sorted from PBMCs, obtained 45 days after the yellow fever booster vaccination. DNA of the CDR3: TGCGCCAGCAGTGATCGGCAGGGGGGAGAGCAGTACTTC. Translated: CASSDRQGGEQYF.